This TCR beta chain emerged from a study of blood T cell repertoires in COVID-19. Germline V CDR1 and CDR2: SGHNT, YYREEE (reference sequence). The V gene lost 1 base and the J gene lost 5 bases, with 11 bases spanning the gap. There are 14 residues in the CDR3. Produced via immunoSEQ multiplex PCR; TCRdb's table is partial and in-frame only. In the table there are a few hundred thousand clones, 80% to 90% of which are singletons. The genes are TRBV5-4 and TRBJ2-3; D perhaps matches TRBD1 (5 bases). This sequence originates from a woman aged 50 to 60 who had recovered from COVID-19. What was sequenced was peripheral blood. The CDR3 is CASSLQGAEDTQYF. The CDR3 DNA follows: TGTGCCAGCAGCTTGCAAGGGGCAGAAGATACGCAGTATTTT. The full variable domain, in which reference TRBV5-4 and TRBJ2-3 provide the parts outside the CDR3, is ETGVTQSPTHLIKTRGQQVTLRCSSQSGHNTVSWYQQALGQGPQFIFQYYREEENGRGNFPPRFSGLQFPNYSSELNVNALELDDSALYLCASSLQGAEDTQYFGPGTRLTVL.